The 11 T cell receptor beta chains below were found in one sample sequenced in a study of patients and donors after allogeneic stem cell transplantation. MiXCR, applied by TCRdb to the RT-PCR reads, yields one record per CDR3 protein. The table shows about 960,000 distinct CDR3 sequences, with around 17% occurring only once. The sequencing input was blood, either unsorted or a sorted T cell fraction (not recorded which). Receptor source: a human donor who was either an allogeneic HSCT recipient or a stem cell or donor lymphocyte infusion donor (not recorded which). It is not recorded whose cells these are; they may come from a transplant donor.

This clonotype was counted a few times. The CDR3, as DNA: TGTGCCAGCAGCTTAGGGGGCGGAAGGACCCAGTACTTC. Its protein is CASSLGGGRTQYF. This chain uses TRBV7-2 with TRBJ2-5; D possibly corresponds to TRBD1 (5 bases). There are 13 residues in the CDR3. Germline loops: CDR1 SGHTA, CDR2 FQGNSA. V was trimmed by 1 base and J by 7 bases, leaving 10 bases between them.

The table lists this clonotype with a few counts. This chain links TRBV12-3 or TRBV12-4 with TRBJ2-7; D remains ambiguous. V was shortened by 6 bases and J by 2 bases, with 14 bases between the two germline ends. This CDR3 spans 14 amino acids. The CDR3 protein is CASSLMERTYEQYF. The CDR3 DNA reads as TGTGCCAGCAGCCTCATGGAGAGGACCTACGAGCAGTACTTC.

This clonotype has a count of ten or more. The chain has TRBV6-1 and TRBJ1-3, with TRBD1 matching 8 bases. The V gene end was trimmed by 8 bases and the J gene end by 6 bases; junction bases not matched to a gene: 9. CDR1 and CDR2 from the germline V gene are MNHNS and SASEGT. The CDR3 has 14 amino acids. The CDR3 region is CASARRGLVNTIYF. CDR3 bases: TGTGCCAGCGCCCGCAGGGGGCTTGTAAACACCATATATTTT.

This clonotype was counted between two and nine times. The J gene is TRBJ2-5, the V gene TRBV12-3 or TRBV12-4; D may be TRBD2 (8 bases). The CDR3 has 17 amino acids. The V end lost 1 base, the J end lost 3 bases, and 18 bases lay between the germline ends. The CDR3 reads CASSLERGLAGKETQYF. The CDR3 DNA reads TGTGCCAGCAGTTTAGAAAGGGGGCTAGCGGGCAAAGAGACCCAGTACTTC.

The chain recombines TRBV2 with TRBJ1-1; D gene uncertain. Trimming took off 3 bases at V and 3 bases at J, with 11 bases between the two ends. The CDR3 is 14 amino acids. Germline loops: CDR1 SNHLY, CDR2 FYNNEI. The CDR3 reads CASSDRTLYTEAFF. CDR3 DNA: TGTGCCAGCAGTGACAGGACCCTTTACACTGAAGCTTTCTTT.

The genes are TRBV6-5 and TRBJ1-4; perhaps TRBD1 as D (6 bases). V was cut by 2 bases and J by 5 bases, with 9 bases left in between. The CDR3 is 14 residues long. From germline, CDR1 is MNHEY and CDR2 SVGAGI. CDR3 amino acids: CASSYGTRNEKLFF. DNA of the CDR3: TGTGCCAGCAGTTACGGGACAAGAAATGAAAAACTGTTTTTT.

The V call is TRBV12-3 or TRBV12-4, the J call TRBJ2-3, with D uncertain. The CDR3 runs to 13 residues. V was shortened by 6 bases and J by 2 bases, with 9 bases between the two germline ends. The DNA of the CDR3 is TGTGCCAGCAGGGAGCCAAACACAGATACGCAGTATTTT. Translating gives CASREPNTDTQYF.

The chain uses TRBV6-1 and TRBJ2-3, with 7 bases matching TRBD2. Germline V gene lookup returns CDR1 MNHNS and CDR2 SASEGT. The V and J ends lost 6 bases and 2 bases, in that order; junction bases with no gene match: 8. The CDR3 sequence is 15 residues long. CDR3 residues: CASSRGLGATDTQYF. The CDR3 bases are TGTGCCAGCAGCCGCGGACTAGGGGCCACAGATACGCAGTATTTT.

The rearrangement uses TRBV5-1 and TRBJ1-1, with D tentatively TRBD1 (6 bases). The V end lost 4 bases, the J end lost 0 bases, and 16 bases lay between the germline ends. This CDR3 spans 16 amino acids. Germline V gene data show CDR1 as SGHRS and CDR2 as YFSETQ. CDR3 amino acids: CASSQKETGLNTEAFF. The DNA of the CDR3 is TGCGCCAGCAGCCAGAAGGAGACAGGCTTGAACACTGAAGCTTTCTTT.

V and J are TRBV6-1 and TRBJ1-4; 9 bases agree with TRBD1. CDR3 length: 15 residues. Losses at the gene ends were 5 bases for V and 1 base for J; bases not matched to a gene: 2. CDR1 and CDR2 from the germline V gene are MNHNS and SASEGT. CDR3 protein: CASSHRGRTNEKLFF. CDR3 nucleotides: TGTGCCAGCAGTCACAGGGGGCGAACTAATGAAAAACTGTTTTTT.

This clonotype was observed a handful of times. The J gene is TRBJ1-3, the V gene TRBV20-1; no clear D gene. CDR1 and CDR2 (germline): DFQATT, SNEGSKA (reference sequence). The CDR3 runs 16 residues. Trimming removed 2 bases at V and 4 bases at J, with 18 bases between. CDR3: CSARMSGSPVGNTIYF. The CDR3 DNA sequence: TGCAGTGCTAGAATGTCCGGCAGTCCCGTGGGAAACACCATATATTTT.